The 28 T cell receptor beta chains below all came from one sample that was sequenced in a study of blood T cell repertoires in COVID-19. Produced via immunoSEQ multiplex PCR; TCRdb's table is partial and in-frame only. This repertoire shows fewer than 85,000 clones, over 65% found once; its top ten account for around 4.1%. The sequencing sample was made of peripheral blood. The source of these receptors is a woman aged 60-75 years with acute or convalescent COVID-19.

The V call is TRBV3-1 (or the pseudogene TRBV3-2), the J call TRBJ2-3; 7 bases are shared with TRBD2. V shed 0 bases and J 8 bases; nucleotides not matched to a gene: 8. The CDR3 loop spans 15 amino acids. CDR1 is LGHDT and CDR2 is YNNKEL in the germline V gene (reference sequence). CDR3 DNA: TGTGCCAGCAGCCAAGATTCGGTCAGCGGGATTACGCAGTATTTT. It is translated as CASSQDSVSGITQYF.

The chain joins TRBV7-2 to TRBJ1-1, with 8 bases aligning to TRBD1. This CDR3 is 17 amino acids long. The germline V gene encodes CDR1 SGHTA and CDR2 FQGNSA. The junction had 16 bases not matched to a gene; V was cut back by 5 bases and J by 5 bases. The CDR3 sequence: CASSTGDRWAGGTEAFF. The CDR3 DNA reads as TGTGCCAGCAGCACTGGGGACAGGTGGGCAGGAGGGACTGAAGCTTTCTTT.

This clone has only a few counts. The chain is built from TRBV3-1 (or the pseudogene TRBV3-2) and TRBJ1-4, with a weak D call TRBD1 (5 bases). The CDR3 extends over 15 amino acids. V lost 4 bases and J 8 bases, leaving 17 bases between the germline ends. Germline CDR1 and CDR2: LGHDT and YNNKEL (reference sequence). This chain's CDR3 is CASSRTLGVFEKLFF. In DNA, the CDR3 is TGTGCCAGCAGCCGTACCCTAGGGGTTTTCGAAAAACTGTTTTTT.

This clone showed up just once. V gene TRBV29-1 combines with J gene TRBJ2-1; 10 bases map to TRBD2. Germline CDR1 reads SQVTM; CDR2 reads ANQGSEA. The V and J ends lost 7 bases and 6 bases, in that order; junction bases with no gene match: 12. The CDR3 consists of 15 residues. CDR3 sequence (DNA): TGCAGCGCACCAAGGGCAGCGGGGGGGCCCAATGAGCAGTTCTTC. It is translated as CSAPRAAGGPNEQFF.

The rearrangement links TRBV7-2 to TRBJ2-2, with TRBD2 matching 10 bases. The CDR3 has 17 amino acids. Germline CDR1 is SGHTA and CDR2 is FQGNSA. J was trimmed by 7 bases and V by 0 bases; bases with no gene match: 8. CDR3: CASSLAVSGGADGELFF. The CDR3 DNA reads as TGTGCCAGCAGCTTAGCTGTAAGCGGGGGGGCTGACGGGGAGCTGTTTTTT.

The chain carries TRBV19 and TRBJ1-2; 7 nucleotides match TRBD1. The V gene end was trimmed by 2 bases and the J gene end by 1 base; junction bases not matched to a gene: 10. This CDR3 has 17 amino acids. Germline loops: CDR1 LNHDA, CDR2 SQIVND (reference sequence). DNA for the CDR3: TGTGCCAGTAGTATATACTACGGGACAGTTAATAACTATGGCTACACCTTC. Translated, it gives CASSIYYGTVNNYGYTF.

Here the CDR3 reads CASSQRGFPYSPLHF. CDR3 sequence (DNA): TGTGCCAGCAGCCAAAGGGGGTTTCCGTATTCACCCCTCCACTTT. The J gene is TRBJ1-6, the V gene TRBV14; tentative D call: TRBD1 (6 bases). Germline V gene sequence: CDR1 SGHDN, CDR2 FVKESK. The CDR3 covers 15 residues. Trimming took 2 bases from V and 8 from J, leaving 13 bases between them.

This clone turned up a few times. CDR3 bases: TGTGCTAGTGGCCGTGGCGTGCGGGGAGAGCAGTTCTTC. Translation gives CASGRGVRGEQFF. The chain combines TRBV12-5 with TRBJ2-1; possible D gene TRBD2, 6 bases. The CDR3 is 13 residues long. The V end lost 6 bases, the J end lost 10 bases, and 16 bases lay between the germline ends. CDR1 and CDR2 from the germline V gene are LGHNT and FRNRAP.

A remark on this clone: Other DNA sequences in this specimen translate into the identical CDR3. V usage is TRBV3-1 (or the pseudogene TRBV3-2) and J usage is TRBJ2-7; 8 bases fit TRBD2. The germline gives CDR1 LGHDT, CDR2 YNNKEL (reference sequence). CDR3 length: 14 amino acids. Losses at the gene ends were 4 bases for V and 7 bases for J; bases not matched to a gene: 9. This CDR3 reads CASSPAGGRGEQYF. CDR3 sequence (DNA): TGTGCCAGCAGCCCCGCGGGGGGCCGGGGGGAGCAGTACTTC.

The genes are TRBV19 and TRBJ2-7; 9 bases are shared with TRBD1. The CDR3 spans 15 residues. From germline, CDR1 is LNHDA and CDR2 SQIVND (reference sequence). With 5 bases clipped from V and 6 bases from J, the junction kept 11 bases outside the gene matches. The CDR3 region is CASSRPGQGSGEQYF. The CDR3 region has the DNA TGTGCCAGTAGTCGACCGGGACAGGGTTCTGGCGAGCAGTACTTC.

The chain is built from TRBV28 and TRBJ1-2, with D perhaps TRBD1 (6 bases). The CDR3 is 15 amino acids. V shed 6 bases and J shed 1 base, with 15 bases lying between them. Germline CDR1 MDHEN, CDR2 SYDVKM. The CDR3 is CASRTLDRFNYGYTF. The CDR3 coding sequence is TGTGCCAGCAGAACCTTGGACAGATTTAACTATGGCTACACCTTC.

Written as DNA, the CDR3 is TGTGCCAGCAGTGGACACTTTACAGGGGGCCCCGGTGTGGGAACTGAAGCTTTCTTT. It encodes CASSGHFTGGPGVGTEAFF. The J gene is TRBJ1-1, the V gene TRBV2; 9 bases are shared with TRBD1. Germline V CDR1 and CDR2: SNHLY, FYNNEI. The CDR3 totals 19 residues. Unmatched junction bases numbered 20, after V lost 4 bases and J lost 5 bases.

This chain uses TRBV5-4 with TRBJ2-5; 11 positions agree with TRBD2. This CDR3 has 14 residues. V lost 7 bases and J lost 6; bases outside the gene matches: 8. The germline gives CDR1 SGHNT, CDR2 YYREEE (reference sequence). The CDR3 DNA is TGTGCCAGCTATACTAGCGGGAGAAGAAAGACCCAGTACTTC. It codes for CASYTSGRRKTQYF.

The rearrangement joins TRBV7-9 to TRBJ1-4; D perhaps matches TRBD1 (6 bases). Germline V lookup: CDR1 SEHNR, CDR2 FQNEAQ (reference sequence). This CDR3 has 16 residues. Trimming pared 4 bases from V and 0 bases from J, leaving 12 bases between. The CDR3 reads CASSSGQLATNEKLFF. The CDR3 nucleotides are TGTGCCAGCAGCTCCGGACAGCTTGCAACTAATGAAAAACTGTTTTTT.

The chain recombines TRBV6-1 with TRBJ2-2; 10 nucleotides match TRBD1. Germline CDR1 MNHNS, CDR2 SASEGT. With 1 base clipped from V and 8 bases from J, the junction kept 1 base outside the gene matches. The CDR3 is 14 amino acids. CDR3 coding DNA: TGTGCCAGCAGTGAAGGGACAGGGGGTGGGGAGCTGTTTTTT. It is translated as CASSEGTGGGELFF.

The CDR3 region is CASRSGSTSTDTQYF. Written as DNA, the CDR3 is TGTGCCAGTAGAAGCGGGAGCACGAGCACAGATACGCAGTATTTT. The chain links TRBV19 to TRBJ2-3, with 8 positions matching TRBD2. In germline, CDR1 is LNHDA, CDR2 SQIVND (reference sequence). This CDR3 spans 15 amino acids. V was pared by 6 bases and J by 0 bases, with 5 bases of the junction left unmatched.

In DNA, the CDR3 is TGCAGCGTCGACGTCGACAGGGGGAGAGGTGGCTACACCTTC. It codes for CSVDVDRGRGGYTF. The J gene is TRBJ1-2, the V gene TRBV29-1; 9 bases are a match to TRBD1. Germline CDR1 reads SQVTM; CDR2 reads ANQGSEA. J was trimmed by 7 bases and V by 6 bases; bases with no gene match: 12. This CDR3 contains 14 residues.

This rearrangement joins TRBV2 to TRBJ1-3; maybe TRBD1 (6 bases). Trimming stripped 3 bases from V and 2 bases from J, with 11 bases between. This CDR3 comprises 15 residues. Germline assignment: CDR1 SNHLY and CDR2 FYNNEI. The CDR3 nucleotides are TGTGCCAGCAGTGAGTTGGGGGCGCCTGGAAACACCATATATTTT. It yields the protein CASSELGAPGNTIYF.

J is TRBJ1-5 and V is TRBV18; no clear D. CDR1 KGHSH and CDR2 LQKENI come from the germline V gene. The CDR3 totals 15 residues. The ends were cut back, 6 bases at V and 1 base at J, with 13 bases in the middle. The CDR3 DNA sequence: TGTGCCAGCTCCCCGGGAGATGGAAGCAATCAGCCCCAGCATTTT. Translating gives CASSPGDGSNQPQHF. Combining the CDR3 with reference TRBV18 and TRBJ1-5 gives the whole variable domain NAGVMQNPRHLVRRRGQEARLRCSPMKGHSHVYWYRQLPEEGLKFMVYLQKENIIDESGMPKERFSAEFPKEGPSILRIQQVVRGDSAAYFCASSPGDGSNQPQHFGDGTRLSIL.

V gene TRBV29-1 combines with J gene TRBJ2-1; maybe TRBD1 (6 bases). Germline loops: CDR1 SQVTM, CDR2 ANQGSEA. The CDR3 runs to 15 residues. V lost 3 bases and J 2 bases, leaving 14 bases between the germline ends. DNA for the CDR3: TGCAGCGTTGAGGGCTTCGGGACAACCTACAATGAGCAGTTCTTC. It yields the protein CSVEGFGTTYNEQFF.

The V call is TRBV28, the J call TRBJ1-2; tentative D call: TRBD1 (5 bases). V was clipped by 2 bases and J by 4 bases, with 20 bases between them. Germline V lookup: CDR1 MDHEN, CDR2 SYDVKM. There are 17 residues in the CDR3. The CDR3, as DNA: TGTGCCAGCAGTTTACGATGGGGCAGCCACGGTTTCTATGGCTACACCTTC. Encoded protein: CASSLRWGSHGFYGYTF.

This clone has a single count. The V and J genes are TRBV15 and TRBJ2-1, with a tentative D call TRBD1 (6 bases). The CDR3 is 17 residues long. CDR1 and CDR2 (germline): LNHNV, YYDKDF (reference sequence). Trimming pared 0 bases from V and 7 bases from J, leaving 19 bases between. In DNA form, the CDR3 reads TGTGCCACCAGCAGAGATACTACAGGGACCCGTATGAATGAGCAGTTCTTC. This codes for CATSRDTTGTRMNEQFF.

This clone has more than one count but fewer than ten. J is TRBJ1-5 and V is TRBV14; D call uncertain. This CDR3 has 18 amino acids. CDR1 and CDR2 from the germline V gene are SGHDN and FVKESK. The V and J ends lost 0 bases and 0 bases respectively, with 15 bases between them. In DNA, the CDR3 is TGTGCCAGCAGCCAAGATGGGCAGTTAAGCTATAGCAATCAGCCCCAGCATTTT. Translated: CASSQDGQLSYSNQPQHF. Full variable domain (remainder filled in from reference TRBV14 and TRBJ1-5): EAGVTQFPSHSVIEKGQTVTLRCDPISGHDNLYWYRRVMGKEIKFLLHFVKESKQDESGMPNNRFLAERTGGTYSTLKVQPAELEDSGVYFCASSQDGQLSYSNQPQHFGDGTRLSIL.

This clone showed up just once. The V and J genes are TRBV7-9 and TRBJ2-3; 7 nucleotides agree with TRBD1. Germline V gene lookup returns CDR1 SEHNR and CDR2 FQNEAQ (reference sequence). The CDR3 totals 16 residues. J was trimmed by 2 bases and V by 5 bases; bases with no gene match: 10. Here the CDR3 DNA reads TGTGCCAGCAGCCCGTGGGGACAGTCGGACACAGATACGCAGTATTTT. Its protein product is CASSPWGQSDTDTQYF.

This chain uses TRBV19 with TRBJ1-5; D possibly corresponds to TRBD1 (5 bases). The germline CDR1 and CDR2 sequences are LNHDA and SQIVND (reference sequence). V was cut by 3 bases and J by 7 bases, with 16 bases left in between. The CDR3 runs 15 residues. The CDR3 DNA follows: TGTGCCAGTAGTATTCGGGGGGGTATCGACCAGCCCCAGCATTTT. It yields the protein CASSIRGGIDQPQHF.

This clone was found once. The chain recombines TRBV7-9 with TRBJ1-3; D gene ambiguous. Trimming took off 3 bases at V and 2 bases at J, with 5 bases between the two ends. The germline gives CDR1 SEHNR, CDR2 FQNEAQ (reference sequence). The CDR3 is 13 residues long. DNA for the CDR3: TGTGCCAGCAGCTTCGGTGCTGGAAACACCATATATTTT. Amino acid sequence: CASSFGAGNTIYF. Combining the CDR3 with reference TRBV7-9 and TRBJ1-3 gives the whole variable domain DTGVSQNPRHKITKRGQNVTFRCDPISEHNRLYWYRQTLGQGPEFLTYFQNEAQLEKSRLLSDRFSAERPKGSFSTLEIQRTEQGDSAMYLCASSFGAGNTIYFGEGSWLTVV.

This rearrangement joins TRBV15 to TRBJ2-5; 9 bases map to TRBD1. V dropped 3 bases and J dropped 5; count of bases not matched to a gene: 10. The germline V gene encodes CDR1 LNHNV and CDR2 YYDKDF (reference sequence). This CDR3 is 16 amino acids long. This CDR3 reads CATSSSGTGIRETQYF. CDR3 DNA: TGTGCCACCAGCAGTTCCGGGACAGGGATTCGGGAGACCCAGTACTTC.

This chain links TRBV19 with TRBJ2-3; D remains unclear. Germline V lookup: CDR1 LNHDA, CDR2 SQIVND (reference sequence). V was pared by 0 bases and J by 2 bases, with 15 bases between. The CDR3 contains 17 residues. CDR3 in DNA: TGTGCCAGTAGTATAGAGTCGACAAAAGGATCCACAGATACGCAGTATTTT. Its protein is CASSIESTKGSTDTQYF.